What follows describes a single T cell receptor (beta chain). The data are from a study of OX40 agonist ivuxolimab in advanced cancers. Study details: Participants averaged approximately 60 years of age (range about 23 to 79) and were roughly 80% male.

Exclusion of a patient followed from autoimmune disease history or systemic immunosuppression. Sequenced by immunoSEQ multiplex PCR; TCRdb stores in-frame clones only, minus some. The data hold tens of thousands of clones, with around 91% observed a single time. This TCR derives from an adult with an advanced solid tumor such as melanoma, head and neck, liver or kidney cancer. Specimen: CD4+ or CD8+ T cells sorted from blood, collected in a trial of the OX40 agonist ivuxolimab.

The CDR3 nucleotides are TGTGCCAGCAGCGAGACCGGGACTAGCGGTGGAGTTGGCTACAATGAGCAGTTCTTC. Amino acids: CASSETGTSGGVGYNEQFF. The chain links TRBV21-1 to TRBJ2-1; the table's D gene call, TRBD2, was not cross checked with the DNA. TRBV21-1 is listed as a pseudogene. The CDR3 loop spans 19 amino acids.